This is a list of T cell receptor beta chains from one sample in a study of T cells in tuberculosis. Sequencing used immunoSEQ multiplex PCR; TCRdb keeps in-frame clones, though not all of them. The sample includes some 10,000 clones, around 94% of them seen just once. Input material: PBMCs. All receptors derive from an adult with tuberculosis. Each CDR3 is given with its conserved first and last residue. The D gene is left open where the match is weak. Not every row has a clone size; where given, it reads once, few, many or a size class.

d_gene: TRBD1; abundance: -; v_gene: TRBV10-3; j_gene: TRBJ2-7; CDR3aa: CAISADRGYEQYF; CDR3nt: TGTGCCATCAGTGCGGACAGGGGTTACGAGCAGTACTTC
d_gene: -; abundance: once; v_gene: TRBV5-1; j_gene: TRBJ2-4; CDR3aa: CASSPAAGENIQYF; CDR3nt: TGCGCCAGCAGCCCTGCGGCGGGCGAAAACATTCAGTACTTC
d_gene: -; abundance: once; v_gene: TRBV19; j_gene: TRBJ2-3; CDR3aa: CASSIDRDTAQYF; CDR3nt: TGTGCCAGTAGTATAGATAGGGACACTGCGCAGTATTTT
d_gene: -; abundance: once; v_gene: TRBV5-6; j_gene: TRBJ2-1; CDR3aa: CASSFLEGEQFF; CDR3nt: TGTGCCAGCAGCTTCTTGGAGGGAGAGCAGTTCTTC
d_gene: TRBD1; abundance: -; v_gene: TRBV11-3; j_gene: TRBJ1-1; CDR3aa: CASSLRQGAEAFF; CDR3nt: TGTGCCAGCAGTTTAAGACAGGGCGCTGAAGCTTTCTTT
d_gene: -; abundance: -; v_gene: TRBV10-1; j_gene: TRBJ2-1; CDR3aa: CASSSPSGEQFF; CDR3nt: TGCGCCAGCAGTAGTCCGAGCGGTGAGCAGTTCTTC
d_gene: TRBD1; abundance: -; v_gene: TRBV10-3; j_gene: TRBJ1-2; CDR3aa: CAISEGQGGYGYTF; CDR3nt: TGTGCCATCAGTGAGGGACAGGGAGGTTATGGCTACACCTTC
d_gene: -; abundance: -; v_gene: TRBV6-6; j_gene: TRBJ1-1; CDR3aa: CASSDWDTIRTEAFF; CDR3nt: TGTGCCAGCAGTGACTGGGACACTATAAGGACTGAAGCTTTCTTT
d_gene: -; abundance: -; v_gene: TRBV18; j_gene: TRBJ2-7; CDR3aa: CASSQGAYEQYF; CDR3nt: TGTGCCAGCTCACAAGGGGCTTACGAGCAGTACTTC
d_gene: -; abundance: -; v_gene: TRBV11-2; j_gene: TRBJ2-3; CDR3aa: CASSLDLGTDTQYF; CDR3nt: TGTGCCAGCAGCTTAGATCTCGGGACAGATACGCAGTATTTT
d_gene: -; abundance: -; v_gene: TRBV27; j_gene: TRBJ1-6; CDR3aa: CASSLQSRGQESPLHF; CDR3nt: TGTGCCAGCAGTTTACAATCGCGGGGGCAAGAATCACCCCTCCACTTT
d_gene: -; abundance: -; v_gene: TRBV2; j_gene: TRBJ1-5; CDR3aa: CASQGEASNQPQHF; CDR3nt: TGTGCCAGCCAAGGGGAAGCTAGCAATCAGCCCCAGCATTTT
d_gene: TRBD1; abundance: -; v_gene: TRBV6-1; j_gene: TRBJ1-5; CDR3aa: CASSEAPLPGQGRGYSNQPQHF; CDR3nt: TGTGCCAGCAGTGAAGCGCCATTACCGGGACAGGGCCGAGGGTATAGCAATCAGCCCCAGCATTTT
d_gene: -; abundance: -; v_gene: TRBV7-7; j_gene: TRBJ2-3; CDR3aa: CASSPNLGQGGTDTQYF; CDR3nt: TGTGCCAGCAGCCCCAACTTGGGGCAGGGTGGCACAGATACGCAGTATTTT
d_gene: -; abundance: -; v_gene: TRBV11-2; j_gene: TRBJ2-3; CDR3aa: CASSFGGADTQYF; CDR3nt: TGTGCCAGCAGCTTCGGCGGGGCAGATACGCAGTATTTT
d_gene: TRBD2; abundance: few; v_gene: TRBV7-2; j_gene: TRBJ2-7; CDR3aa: CASRKRWEGLGEQYF; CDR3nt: TGTGCCAGCAGGAAGCGGTGGGAGGGCCTAGGAGAGCAGTACTTC
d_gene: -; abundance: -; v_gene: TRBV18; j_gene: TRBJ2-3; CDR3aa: CASSPVATTDTQYF; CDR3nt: TGTGCCAGCTCACCCGTAGCTACAACAGATACGCAGTATTTT
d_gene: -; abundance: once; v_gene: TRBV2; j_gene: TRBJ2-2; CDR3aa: CASRGRGSGTGELFF; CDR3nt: TGTGCCAGCAGGGGTCGAGGGAGTGGTACCGGGGAGCTGTTTTTT
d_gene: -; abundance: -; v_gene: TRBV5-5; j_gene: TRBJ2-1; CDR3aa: CASSLPGGLDNEQFF; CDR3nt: TGTGCCAGCAGCTTACCCGGAGGGCTCGACAATGAGCAGTTCTTC
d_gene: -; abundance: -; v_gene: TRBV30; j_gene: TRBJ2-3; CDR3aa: CAWRGRGAADTQYF; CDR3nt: TGTGCCTGGAGAGGGAGGGGGGCGGCAGATACGCAGTATTTT
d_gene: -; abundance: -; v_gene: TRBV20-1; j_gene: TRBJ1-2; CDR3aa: CSASGADGYTF; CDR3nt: TGCAGTGCTAGTGGGGCAGATGGCTACACCTTC
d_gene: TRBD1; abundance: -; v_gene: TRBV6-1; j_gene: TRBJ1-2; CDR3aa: CASIRTGLNYGYTF; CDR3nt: TGTGCCAGCATCAGGACAGGGTTGAACTATGGCTACACCTTC
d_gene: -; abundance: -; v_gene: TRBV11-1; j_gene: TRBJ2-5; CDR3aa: CASSRRRGAGQETQYF; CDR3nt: TGTGCCAGCAGCCGCCGACGGGGGGCAGGACAAGAGACCCAGTACTTC
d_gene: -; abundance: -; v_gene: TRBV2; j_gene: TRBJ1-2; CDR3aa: CASRRQVNGYGYTF; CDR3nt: TGTGCCAGCAGGCGACAGGTTAACGGCTATGGCTACACCTTC
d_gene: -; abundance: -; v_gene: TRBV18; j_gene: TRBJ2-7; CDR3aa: CASSPRWGGRNEQYF; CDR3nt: TGTGCCAGCTCACCACGGTGGGGGGGCCGGAACGAGCAGTACTTC
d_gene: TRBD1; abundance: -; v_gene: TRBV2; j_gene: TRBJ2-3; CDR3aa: CASTGQGMGTDTQYF; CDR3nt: TGTGCCAGCACAGGACAGGGGATGGGCACAGATACGCAGTATTTT
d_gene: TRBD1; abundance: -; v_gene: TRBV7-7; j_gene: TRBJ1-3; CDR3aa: CASSAGQGPGNTIYF; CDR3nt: TGTGCCAGCAGCGCCGGACAGGGGCCTGGAAACACCATATATTTT
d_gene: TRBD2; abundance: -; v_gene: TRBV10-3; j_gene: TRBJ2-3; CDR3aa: CAISDPSGDTDTQYF; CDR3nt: TGTGCCATCAGTGATCCTAGCGGGGACACAGATACGCAGTATTTT
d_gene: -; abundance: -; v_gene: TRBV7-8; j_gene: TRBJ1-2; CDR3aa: CASSLGGRGSNYGYTF; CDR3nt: TGTGCCAGCAGCTTAGGAGGGAGGGGATCGAACTATGGCTACACCTTC
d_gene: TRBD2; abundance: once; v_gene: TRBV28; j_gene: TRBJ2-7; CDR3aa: CASSQPSGGVGQYF; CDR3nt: TGTGCCAGCAGTCAACCCAGCGGGGGGGTCGGGCAGTACTTC
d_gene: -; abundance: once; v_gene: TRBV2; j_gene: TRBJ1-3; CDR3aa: CASSEGHSGNTIYF; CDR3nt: TGTGCCAGCAGTGAGGGGCACTCTGGAAACACCATATATTTT
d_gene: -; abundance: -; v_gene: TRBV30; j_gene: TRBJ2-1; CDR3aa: CAWFSAYNEQFF; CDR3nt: TGTGCCTGGTTTAGCGCCTACAATGAGCAGTTCTTC
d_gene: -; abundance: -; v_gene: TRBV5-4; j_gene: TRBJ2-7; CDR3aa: CASSLVGAEQYF; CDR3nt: TGTGCCAGCAGCTTGGTAGGGGCCGAGCAGTACTTC
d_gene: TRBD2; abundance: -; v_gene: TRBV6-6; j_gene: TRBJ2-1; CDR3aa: CASSLGTSYNEQFF; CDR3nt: TGTGCCAGCAGTCTCGGGACTAGTTACAATGAGCAGTTCTTC
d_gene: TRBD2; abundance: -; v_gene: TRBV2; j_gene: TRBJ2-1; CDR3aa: CAIHSGFPSNEQFF; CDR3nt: TGTGCCATCCATAGCGGGTTCCCCTCTAATGAGCAGTTCTTC
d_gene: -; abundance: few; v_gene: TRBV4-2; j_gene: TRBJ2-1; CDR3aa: CASSHTLAPPYNEQFF; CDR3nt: TGTGCCAGCAGCCACACTCTAGCGCCACCCTACAATGAGCAGTTCTTC
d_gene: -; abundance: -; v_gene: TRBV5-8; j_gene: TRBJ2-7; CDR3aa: CASSLGIGEQYF; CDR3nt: TGTGCCAGCAGCTTGGGGATCGGGGAGCAGTACTTC
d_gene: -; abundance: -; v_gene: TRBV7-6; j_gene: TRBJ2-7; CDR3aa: CASSLMVGYEQYF; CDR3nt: TGTGCCAGCAGCTTAATGGTCGGTTACGAGCAGTACTTC
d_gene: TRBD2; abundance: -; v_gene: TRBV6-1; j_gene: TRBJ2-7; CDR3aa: CASTPTSGSSYEQYF; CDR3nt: TGTGCCAGCACTCCGACTAGCGGGAGCTCCTACGAGCAGTACTTC
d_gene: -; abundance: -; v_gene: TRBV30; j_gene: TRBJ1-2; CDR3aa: CAWIPRTANYGYTF; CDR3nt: TGTGCCTGGATCCCAAGGACAGCTAACTATGGCTACACCTTC
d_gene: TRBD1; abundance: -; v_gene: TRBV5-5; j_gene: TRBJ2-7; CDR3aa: CASSPTGQGFSYEQYF; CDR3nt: TGTGCCAGCAGCCCTACTGGACAGGGTTTCTCCTACGAGCAGTACTTC
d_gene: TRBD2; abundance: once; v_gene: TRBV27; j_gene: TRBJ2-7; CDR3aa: CASSLSGGDSYEQYF; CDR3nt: TGTGCCAGCAGTTTATCGGGGGGGGACTCTTACGAGCAGTACTTC
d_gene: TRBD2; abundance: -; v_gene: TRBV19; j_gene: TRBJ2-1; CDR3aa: CASSTLSGRVKFF; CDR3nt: TGTGCCAGTAGTACCCTTAGCGGGAGGGTGAAGTTCTTC
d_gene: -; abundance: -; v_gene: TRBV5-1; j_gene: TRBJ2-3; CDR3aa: CASSLTPGLERTDTQYF; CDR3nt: TGCGCCAGCAGCTTAACCCCGGGACTCGAACGCACAGATACGCAGTATTTT
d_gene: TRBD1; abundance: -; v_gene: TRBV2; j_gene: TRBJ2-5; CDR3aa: CASSEALDRVEETQYF; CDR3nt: TGTGCCAGCAGTGAAGCGCTGGACAGGGTCGAGGAGACCCAGTACTTC
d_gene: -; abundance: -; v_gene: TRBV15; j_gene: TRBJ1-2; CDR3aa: CATTVRRVYGYTF; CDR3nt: TGTGCCACCACGGTTCGGCGGGTCTATGGCTACACCTTC